The 19 T cell receptor beta chains reported below all come from one sample, sequenced in a study of cytomegalovirus exposure and HLA in healthy donors. The PCR contained 60 Vbeta and 13 Jbeta primers. The table came from immunoSEQ multiplex PCR; TCRdb's copy has only in-frame clones and leaves some out. The sample includes approximately 38,000 clones. Sequencing was performed on PBMCs. These receptors came from a man aged 35-49 years in good health and CMV-seropositive.

The V gene is TRBV15, the J gene TRBJ1-4, with D possibly TRBD1 on 6 matching bases. Germline values: CDR1 LNHNV, CDR2 YYDKDF (reference sequence). The CDR3 length is 16 residues. The ends were cut back, 0 bases at V and 7 bases at J, with 15 bases in the middle. The CDR3 here is CATSRDLDRLGEKLFF. The CDR3 DNA reads as TGTGCCACCAGCAGAGATCTAGACAGGCTTGGTGAAAAACTGTTTTTT. The variable domain in full, with the rest retrieved from reference TRBV15 and TRBJ1-4, is DAMVIQNPRYQVTQFGKPVTLSCSQTLNHNVMYWYQQKSSQAPKLLFHYYDKDFNNEADTPDNFQSRRPNTSFCFLDIRSPGLGDTAMYLCATSRDLDRLGEKLFFGSGTQLSVL.

The rearrangement joins TRBV5-1 to TRBJ2-5; TRBD2 aligns across 7 bases. CDR1 and CDR2 from the germline V gene are SGHRS and YFSETQ. The CDR3 is made up of 15 amino acids. The V segment lost 3 bases and the J segment 4 bases; nucleotides outside the gene matches: 9. CDR3 protein: CASSSGTPGGETQYF. The DNA of the CDR3 is TGCGCCAGCAGCTCGGGGACTCCGGGAGGAGAGACCCAGTACTTC.

The genes are TRBV5-1 and TRBJ2-7, with 7 bases fitting TRBD2. Germline V gene data show CDR1 as SGHRS and CDR2 as YFSETQ. This CDR3 spans 17 amino acids. The V gene end was trimmed by 2 bases and the J gene end by 7 bases; junction bases not matched to a gene: 18. For the CDR3, the DNA is TGCGCCAGCAGCTTTGATCCCTTAGCGGGTGGGTCTTGGGAGCAGTACTTC. As protein: CASSFDPLAGGSWEQYF. The entire variable domain, with the rest obtained from reference TRBV5-1 and TRBJ2-7, is as follows: KAGVTQTPRYLIKTRGQQVTLSCSPISGHRSVSWYQQTPGQGLQFLFEYFSETQRNKGNFPGRFSGRQFSNSRSEMNVSTLELGDSALYLCASSFDPLAGGSWEQYFGPGTRLTVT.

The chain combines TRBV5-6 with TRBJ2-5; 7 bases line up with TRBD1. The better agreement between TRBJ2-7 and the DNA end casts doubt on the J call. The germline V gene has CDR1 SGHDT and CDR2 YYEEEE. This CDR3 spans 14 amino acids. The CDR3 loop is CASSLRDSPYEQYF. The CDR3 DNA follows: TGTGCCAGCAGCTTGAGGGACAGCCCCTACGAGCAGTACTTC.

The CDR3 nucleotides read TGTGCCAGCAGGGGACAGCAAACTACCTACGAGCAGTACTTC. Translated, it gives CASRGQQTTYEQYF. The chain recombines TRBV28 with TRBJ2-7, with TRBD1 matching 7 bases. Looked up from germline, CDR1 is MDHEN and CDR2 is SYDVKM. V was pared by 6 bases and J by 2 bases, with 7 bases of the junction left unmatched. CDR3 length equals 14 residues.

This rearrangement joins TRBV5-5 to TRBJ2-1; the match to TRBD2 covers 11 bases. V lost 1 base, J lost 12 bases, and 9 bases stayed unmatched. There are 15 residues in the CDR3. Germline loops: CDR1 SGHKS, CDR2 YYEKEE (reference sequence). The CDR3 loop reads CASSLTLAGGRGQFF. Here the CDR3 DNA reads TGTGCCAGCAGCTTGACGCTAGCGGGAGGCCGGGGGCAGTTCTTC.

The rearrangement links TRBV7-9 to TRBJ1-2; no clear D gene. The CDR3 has 14 amino acids. V was clipped by 5 bases and J by 8 bases, with 18 bases between them. Germline V gene lookup returns CDR1 SEHNR and CDR2 FQNEAQ (reference sequence). Written as DNA, the CDR3 is TGTGCCAGCAGCCTTCTCGCCGACTTTGGGGGCTACACCTTC. It translates to CASSLLADFGGYTF.

The chain combines TRBV6-5 with TRBJ2-7, with TRBD1 identical over 9 bases. V lost 7 bases, J lost 4 bases, and 8 bases stayed unmatched. The CDR3 extends over 14 amino acids. Germline V gene sequence: CDR1 MNHEY, CDR2 SVGAGI. This CDR3 reads CASKTGTGRYEQYF. CDR3 bases: TGTGCCAGCAAGACCGGGACAGGGCGATACGAGCAGTACTTC.

The chain employs TRBV30 and TRBJ1-1; tentative D call: TRBD1 (5 bases). Germline CDR1 GTSNPN, CDR2 SVGIG (reference sequence). V was cut by 5 bases and J by 4 bases, with 17 bases left in between. The CDR3 is 14 amino acids. This CDR3 reads CAWGRGEGVTEAFF. The CDR3 DNA follows: TGTGCCTGGGGCCGGGGGGAGGGCGTCACTGAAGCTTTCTTT.

This chain uses TRBV19 with TRBJ2-2; 9 bases fit TRBD2. CDR1 LNHDA and CDR2 SQIVND come from the germline V gene (reference sequence). Trimming took 2 bases from V and 5 from J; bases not matched to a gene: 9. The CDR3 contains 17 residues. CDR3 in amino acids: CASSIILAGPGTGELFF. The CDR3, as DNA: TGTGCCAGTAGTATAATCCTAGCGGGACCTGGAACCGGGGAGCTGTTTTTT.

The chain recombines TRBV5-6 with TRBJ1-1; D possibly corresponds to TRBD1 (5 bases). The ends were cut back, 4 bases at V and 4 bases at J, with 17 bases in the middle. The CDR3 contains 15 residues. CDR1 is SGHDT and CDR2 is YYEEEE in the germline V gene. CDR3 nucleotide sequence: TGTGCCAGCAGCACGCCAGGAAGGGGCACCACTGAAGCTTTCTTT. It codes for CASSTPGRGTTEAFF.

The rearrangement joins TRBV7-2 to TRBJ2-3, with TRBD2 as a possible D gene (6 bases). There are 16 residues in the CDR3. V dropped 2 bases and J dropped 1 base, with 13 bases sitting between them. Germline CDR1 reads SGHTA; CDR2 reads FQGNSA. CDR3 loop: CASSLFGSKRTDTQYF. The CDR3 DNA follows: TGTGCCAGCAGCTTATTCGGGAGCAAACGCACAGATACGCAGTATTTT.

The chain employs TRBV7-2 and TRBJ1-3, with a possible D match to TRBD1 (6 bases). This CDR3 is 15 amino acids long. V lost 1 base and J 0 bases, leaving 7 bases between the germline ends. Germline lookup yields CDR1 SGHTA and CDR2 FQGNSA. CDR3 amino acids: CASSLGTASGNTIYF. In DNA form, the CDR3 reads TGTGCCAGCAGCTTAGGGACAGCCTCTGGAAACACCATATATTTT.

The J gene is TRBJ2-5, the V gene TRBV13, with 11 bases that match TRBD2. Germline CDR1 PRHDT, CDR2 FYEKMQ (reference sequence). The CDR3 extends over 15 amino acids. After removal of 6 bases from V and 5 bases from J, the junction contained 8 bases not matched to a gene. Here the CDR3 DNA reads TGTGCCAGCAGAGATAGCGGGAGGGCCGAGGAGACCCAGTACTTC. It encodes CASRDSGRAEETQYF.

This CDR3 reads CASSISLGEADTQYF. The CDR3 DNA reads as TGCGCCAGCAGCATCTCACTGGGGGAGGCAGATACGCAGTATTTT. This sequence joins TRBV5-1 and TRBJ2-3; tentative D call: TRBD2 (6 bases). V lost 4 bases to trimming and J lost 4 bases, with 16 bases between them. Germline CDR1 and CDR2: SGHRS and YFSETQ. This CDR3 spans 15 amino acids. Complete variable domain (other parts from reference TRBV5-1 and TRBJ2-3): KAGVTQTPRYLIKTRGQQVTLSCSPISGHRSVSWYQQTPGQGLQFLFEYFSETQRNKGNFPGRFSGRQFSNSRSEMNVSTLELGDSALYLCASSISLGEADTQYFGPGTRLTVL.

V usage is TRBV5-6 and J usage is TRBJ1-5; D call uncertain. V lost 4 bases, J lost 4 bases, and 18 bases lay in between. This CDR3 has 16 amino acids. In germline, CDR1 is SGHDT, CDR2 YYEEEE. As DNA, the CDR3 is TGTGCCAGCAGCCTCGGTGGTGAGGGTAGGAATCAGCCCCAGCATTTT. Translation: CASSLGGEGRNQPQHF.

The chain couples TRBV7-3 to TRBJ2-1; 12 bases line up with TRBD2. This CDR3 region has 19 residues. Losses at the gene ends were 4 bases for V and 6 bases for J; bases not matched to a gene: 16. Germline V gene lookup returns CDR1 SGHTA and CDR2 FQGTGA. CDR3 coding DNA: TGTGCCAGCAGCTCCGTCCCCCTACTAGCGGGAGGAGAAGGCAATGAGCAGTTCTTC. It encodes CASSSVPLLAGGEGNEQFF.

CDR3 amino acids: CASSQDGGPIQETQYF. The CDR3 DNA reads TGCGCCAGCAGCCAAGATGGAGGACCCATACAAGAGACCCAGTACTTC. J is TRBJ2-5 and V is TRBV4-1; TRBD2 is a possible D gene (5 bases). V dropped 0 bases and J dropped 2 bases, with 13 bases sitting between them. CDR3 length: 16 amino acids. Germline V lookup: CDR1 MGHRA, CDR2 YSYEKL.

J is TRBJ2-4 and V is TRBV2, with a possible D match to TRBD2 (6 bases). Trimming stripped 5 bases from V and 0 bases from J, with 11 bases between. This CDR3 is 15 amino acids long. The germline V gene encodes CDR1 SNHLY and CDR2 FYNNEI. CDR3 amino acids: CASSLEGLAKNIQYF. As DNA, the CDR3 is TGTGCCAGCAGTCTGGAGGGGCTAGCCAAAAACATTCAGTACTTC.